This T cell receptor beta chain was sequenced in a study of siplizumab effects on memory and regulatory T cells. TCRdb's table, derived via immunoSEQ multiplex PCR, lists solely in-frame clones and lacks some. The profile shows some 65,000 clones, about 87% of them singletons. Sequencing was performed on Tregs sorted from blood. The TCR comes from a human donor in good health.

CDR3 residues: CASSQDPRTGGAGELFF. Here the CDR3 DNA reads TGTGCCAGCAGCCAAGATCCAAGGACAGGGGGCGCCGGGGAGCTGTTTTTT. The J gene is TRBJ2-2, the V gene TRBV14; 11 nucleotides align to TRBD1. V lost 0 bases, J lost 6 bases, and 6 bases stayed unmatched. Germline CDR1 reads SGHDN; CDR2 reads FVKESK. The CDR3 extends over 17 amino acids.